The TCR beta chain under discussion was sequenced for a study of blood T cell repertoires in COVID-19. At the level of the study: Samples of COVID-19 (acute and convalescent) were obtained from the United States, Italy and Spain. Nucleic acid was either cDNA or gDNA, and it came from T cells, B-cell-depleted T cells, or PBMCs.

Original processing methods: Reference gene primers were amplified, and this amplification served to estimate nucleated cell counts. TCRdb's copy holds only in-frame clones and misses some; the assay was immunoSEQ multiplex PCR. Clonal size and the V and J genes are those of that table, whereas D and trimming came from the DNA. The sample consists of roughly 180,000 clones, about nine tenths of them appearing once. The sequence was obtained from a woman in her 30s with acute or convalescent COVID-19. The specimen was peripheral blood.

CDR3 sequence: CASNGVGRSYEQYF. Written as DNA, the CDR3 is TGTGCCAGCAATGGGGTGGGGCGCTCCTACGAGCAGTACTTC. The chain links TRBV2 to TRBJ2-7, with D possibly TRBD1 on 5 matching bases. CDR1 SNHLY and CDR2 FYNNEI come from the germline V gene. The CDR3 is made up of 14 amino acids. V lost 7 bases to trimming and J lost 0 bases, with 13 bases between them.